The 25 T cell receptor beta chains presented below share a single source sample, sequenced in a study of blood T cells in healthy people across ages. A second PCR of roughly 7 to 11 cycles used a sample-barcoded 5' primer and a J-beta primer mix. TCRdb itself ran the 5' RACE reads through MiXCR, one entry per CDR3 protein. The table lists 1,500,000 or so distinct CDR3 sequences, 35% to 45% of them singletons, with 4% in the top ten. The sequencing sample was made of blood. Receptor source: a young woman in good health.

The chain carries TRBV12-3 or TRBV12-4 and TRBJ1-1; D remains unclear. V lost 3 bases and J 5 bases, leaving 10 bases between the germline ends. CDR3 length: 13 amino acids. The CDR3 DNA sequence: TGTGCCAGCAGTTTTCGGGAGAGGACTGAAGCTTTCTTT. Protein product: CASSFRERTEAFF.

The chain joins TRBV24-1 to TRBJ2-1; TRBD1 agrees at 7 bases. Germline loops: CDR1 KGHDR, CDR2 SFDVKD. CDR3 length: 17 residues. The J segment lost 3 bases and the V segment lost 4 bases, leaving 11 bases of the junction unmatched. The DNA for the CDR3 is TGTGCCACCAGTGAGGGGGTACAGGGGTCGAACTACAATGAGCAGTTCTTC. Amino acid sequence: CATSEGVQGSNYNEQFF.

V is TRBV5-1 and J is TRBJ1-1; the D gene is possibly TRBD1 (6 bases). Trimming removed 0 bases at V and 6 bases at J, with 12 bases between. Germline values: CDR1 SGHRS, CDR2 YFSETQ. The CDR3 covers 14 residues. The CDR3 region is CASSLVQGYAEAFF. CDR3 nucleotides: TGCGCCAGCAGCTTGGTTCAGGGGTACGCTGAAGCTTTCTTT. Combining the CDR3 with reference TRBV5-1 and TRBJ1-1 gives the whole variable domain KAGVTQTPRYLIKTRGQQVTLSCSPISGHRSVSWYQQTPGQGLQFLFEYFSETQRNKGNFPGRFSGRQFSNSRSEMNVSTLELGDSALYLCASSLVQGYAEAFFGQGTRLTVV.

V and J are TRBV29-1 and TRBJ2-7; TRBD2 might be the D (6 bases). The CDR3 covers 13 residues. V lost 4 bases and J 5 bases, leaving 15 bases between the germline ends. Germline lookup yields CDR1 SQVTM and CDR2 ANQGSEA. CDR3 loop: CSVGTMAPHEQYF. In DNA form, the CDR3 reads TGCAGCGTTGGGACTATGGCCCCCCACGAGCAGTACTTC.

This clonotype was picked up a small number of times. The V call is TRBV27, the J call TRBJ2-7; 8 bases fit TRBD1. V lost 6 bases to trimming and J lost 5 bases; unmatched junction nucleotides: 12. Germline V gives CDR1 MNHEY, CDR2 SMNVEV (reference sequence). The CDR3 extends over 15 amino acids. In DNA form, the CDR3 reads TGTGCCAGCAGCCACGACAGGGGCGGAATCCACGAGCAGTACTTC. Protein product: CASSHDRGGIHEQYF.

The V gene is TRBV10-3, the J gene TRBJ2-1; no clear D gene. The CDR3 has 12 residues. CDR1 is ENHRY, CDR2 SYGVKD, per germline. V lost 2 bases and J lost 7, with 6 bases in between. CDR3 sequence (DNA): TGTGCCATCAGTGAGGAGCTAAATGAGCAGTTCTTC. Translation gives CAISEELNEQFF.

A remark on this clonotype: At one end, the junction sequence differs from germline, possibly due to a read error. V gene TRBV15 combines with J gene TRBJ2-5; D is undetermined. This CDR3 comprises 12 residues. Germline V gene data show CDR1 as LNHNV and CDR2 as YYDKDF (reference sequence). The DNA of the CDR3 is TGTGTCACCAGCACTTACCAAGAGACCCAGTACTTC. Translation: CVTSTYQETQYF.

The chain couples TRBV24-1 to TRBJ2-1; D gene unclear. The ends were cut back, 1 base at V and 8 bases at J, with 17 bases in the middle. The CDR3 has 16 amino acids. Germline V gene data show CDR1 as KGHDR and CDR2 as SFDVKD. CDR3 sequence (DNA): TGTGCCACCAGTGATTTTGGGTGGGGTTCTGGCGATGAGCAGTTCTTC. This encodes CATSDFGWGSGDEQFF.

This clonotype was observed a handful of times. V and J are TRBV28 and TRBJ2-2; D might be TRBD2 (6 bases). Germline V CDR1 and CDR2: MDHEN, SYDVKM. The CDR3 runs 15 residues. V lost 3 bases and J lost 6, with 14 bases in between. The CDR3 DNA reads as TGTGCCAGCAGTTTCATCCAGGGAGGCCCCGGGGAGCTGTTTTTT. It codes for CASSFIQGGPGELFF.

The sample holds a few counts of this clonotype. The chain links TRBV29-1 to TRBJ1-2, with TRBD1 identical over 8 bases. The CDR3 contains 12 residues. Germline loops: CDR1 SQVTM, CDR2 ANQGSEA. V lost 7 bases and J lost 5; bases outside the gene matches: 6. Written as DNA, the CDR3 is TGCAGCGGGGGCGGACAGGGTTATGGCTACACCTTC. Translating it yields CSGGGQGYGYTF.

The rearrangement links TRBV6-6 to TRBJ1-4, with D possibly matching TRBD1 (6 bases). This CDR3 region has 17 residues. CDR1 is MNHNY and CDR2 is SVGAGI in the germline V gene (reference sequence). V lost 2 bases and J lost 6, with 19 bases in between. CDR3 nucleotides: TGTGCCAGCAGTTACCCCCCGACAGGTGCCCATTATGAAAAACTGTTTTTT. It translates to CASSYPPTGAHYEKLFF.

This clonotype was seen more than once but under ten times. The rearrangement joins TRBV9 to TRBJ2-7; 8 bases match TRBD2. This CDR3 has 16 amino acids. Germline V gene data show CDR1 as SGDLS and CDR2 as YYNGEE. With 0 bases clipped from V and 6 bases from J, the junction kept 11 bases outside the gene matches. CDR3 nucleotide sequence: TGTGCCAGCAGCGTAGCTGCGGGGGGCCTCCCCGGCGAGCAGTACTTC. This sequence encodes CASSVAAGGLPGEQYF.

This clonotype has at least ten counts. This chain joins TRBV29-1 and TRBJ2-7; 9 nucleotides line up with TRBD2. The CDR3 has 13 amino acids. Trimming at V came to 4 bases and at J to 2 bases, leaving 3 bases not matched to a gene. CDR1 and CDR2 (germline): SQVTM, ANQGSEA. The CDR3 loop is CSVGTSATYEQYF. CDR3 sequence (DNA): TGCAGCGTTGGGACTAGCGCTACCTACGAGCAGTACTTC.

The chain has TRBV5-1 and TRBJ1-1; 8 positions agree with TRBD1. V shed 5 bases and J 1 base; nucleotides not matched to a gene: 4. Germline CDR1 SGHRS, CDR2 YFSETQ. The CDR3 runs to 14 residues. CDR3 loop: CASREQGANTEAFF. The CDR3 DNA reads TGCGCCAGCAGGGAGCAGGGGGCGAACACTGAAGCTTTCTTT.

The chain recombines TRBV4-3 with TRBJ1-3, with 8 bases that match TRBD1. The CDR3 is 18 residues long. Germline V gene lookup returns CDR1 LGHNA and CDR2 YSLEER. V gave up 0 bases and J gave up 0 bases; unmatched junction bases: 7. CDR3 bases: TGCGCCAGCAGCCAAGATCCGACAGGGGAGTACTCTGGAAACACCATATATTTT. Its protein product is CASSQDPTGEYSGNTIYF.

The rearrangement uses TRBV4-1 and TRBJ2-7; tentatively, D is TRBD2 (6 bases). The CDR3 spans 14 residues. Looked up from germline, CDR1 is MGHRA and CDR2 is YSYEKL. V was pared by 4 bases and J by 1 base, with 11 bases between. CDR3 nucleotides: TGCGCCAGCAGCCGGGAGGTGGTTTCCTACGAGCAGTACTTC. It specifies CASSREVVSYEQYF.

This clonotype was seen more than once but under ten times. The chain employs TRBV11-2 and TRBJ2-1, with TRBD2 matching over 9 bases. The trim removed 6 bases at V and 8 bases at J, leaving 14 bases unmatched. CDR1 SGHAT and CDR2 FQNNGV come from the germline V gene. CDR3 length: 16 amino acids. CDR3 DNA sequence: TGTGCCAGCAGAGCTTTAGGGCGGGGGGGCTCCGATGAGCAGTTCTTC. This translates into CASRALGRGGSDEQFF.

The rearrangement joins TRBV6-2 or TRBV6-3 to TRBJ2-2; D possibly corresponds to TRBD1 (6 bases). The germline V and J ends were trimmed by 4 bases and 6 bases, with 15 bases remaining between them. CDR1 is MNHEY, CDR2 SVGEGT, per germline. The CDR3 has 15 residues. CDR3 protein: CASSLGHLKSGELFF. The CDR3 DNA sequence: TGTGCCAGCAGTTTGGGACACCTGAAATCCGGGGAGCTGTTTTTT.

The chain couples TRBV12-3 or TRBV12-4 to TRBJ2-4, with D perhaps TRBD1 (5 bases). V lost 1 base, J lost 3 bases, and 10 bases lay in between. This CDR3 spans 15 amino acids. The CDR3 here is CASSLGQNYKNIQYF. The DNA of the CDR3 is TGTGCCAGCAGTTTAGGACAGAACTACAAAAACATTCAGTACTTC.

V is TRBV6-5 and J is TRBJ2-3; no clear D gene. Germline CDR1 reads MNHEY; CDR2 reads SVGAGI. The CDR3 runs to 13 residues. Trimming shortened V by 6 bases and J by 6 bases, and 13 bases separated the two germline ends. CDR3 coding DNA: TGTGCCAGCAGCAAACGCAGGTGGGATACGCAGTATTTT. Amino acid sequence: CASSKRRWDTQYF.

The gene calls are TRBV7-2 and TRBJ2-5; the match to TRBD2 covers 10 bases. V was clipped by 3 bases and J by 9 bases; unmatched bases: 10. This CDR3 spans 15 amino acids. Looked up from germline, CDR1 is SGHTA and CDR2 is FQGNSA. In nucleotides, the CDR3 is TGTGCCAGCAGCTTTCTAGCGGGGGACCCAGGGGCCCAGTACTTC. Residues: CASSFLAGDPGAQYF.

This chain connects TRBV3-1 to TRBJ1-4; D is undetermined. Germline CDR1 LGHDT, CDR2 YNNKEL (reference sequence). The CDR3 has 12 residues. V was clipped by 5 bases and J by 7 bases, with 8 bases between them. CDR3 coding DNA: TGTGCCAGCAGCTCCAGCCTTGAAAAACTGTTTTTT. Translated, it gives CASSSSLEKLFF.

This clonotype came up a few times. The chain is built from TRBV6-2 or TRBV6-3 and TRBJ2-1; D is unresolved. The CDR3 is 13 amino acids. V was shortened by 6 bases and J by 7 bases, with 13 bases between the two germline ends. Germline V gene data show CDR1 as MNHEY and CDR2 as SVGEGT. CDR3 residues: CASRAGLVNEQFF. CDR3 DNA: TGTGCCAGCAGAGCTGGGCTGGTGAATGAGCAGTTCTTC.

The chain combines TRBV7-2 with TRBJ2-7; TRBD1 matches at 8 bases. Germline-derived CDR1 and CDR2 are SGHTA and FQGNSA. CDR3 size: 17 residues. J gave up 0 bases and V 4 bases, and 11 bases lay outside the gene matches. In DNA, the CDR3 is TGTGCCAGCAGCTCTAGGGGGGACAGGATTAGCTCCTACGAGCAGTACTTC. This codes for CASSSRGDRISSYEQYF. Complete variable domain (other parts from reference TRBV7-2 and TRBJ2-7): GAGVSQSPSNKVTEKGKDVELRCDPISGHTALYWYRQSLGQGLEFLIYFQGNSAPDKSGLPSDRFSAERTGGSVSTLTIQRTQQEDSAVYLCASSSRGDRISSYEQYFGPGTRLTVT.

This clonotype has only a few counts. This chain uses TRBV4-3 with TRBJ1-4, with D possibly being TRBD1 (5 bases). V lost 0 bases and J lost 3, with 14 bases in between. Germline-derived CDR1 and CDR2 are LGHNA and YSLEER. The CDR3 covers 17 residues. The CDR3 is CASSQDSGINANEKLFF. CDR3 DNA sequence: TGCGCCAGCAGCCAAGATTCAGGGATTAATGCTAATGAAAAACTGTTTTTT.